The clone carrying this T cell receptor (beta chain) was counted only a few times. No antigen is known for it. TCRdb passed the reads through MiXCR, listing each CDR3 protein once. The sample shows 100,000 or so distinct CDR3 sequences, 20% to 25% of them seen only once. The data stem from a study of T cell repertoires in cytomegalovirus infection. Study as a whole: Public TCR beta signatures marked donors with CMV infection and the matching HLA.

The CDR3 sequence is 16 residues long. Germline V gives CDR1 MNHEY, CDR2 SVGAGI. Trimming took 0 bases from V and 3 from J; bases not matched to a gene: 6. Points from the study as a whole: Dominating the ex vivo response were TCR beta clonotypes that were CMV-specific and HLA-C-restricted. Cumulative frequency of public TCR beta families picked out carriers of CMV plus the relevant HLA.

V and J are TRBV6-5 and TRBJ2-3; TRBD2 matches 7 bases. Input material: CD8+ T cells from PBMCs. The TCR comes from a human donor in good health (CMV status not recorded). Some clones in this sample may be carry-over from other donors' samples. The CDR3 sequence: CASSYSAGVATDTQYF. As DNA, the CDR3 is TGTGCCAGCAGTTACTCGGCGGGAGTGGCGACAGATACGCAGTATTTT.